These 16 T cell receptor beta chains originate from one sample sequenced in a study of OX40 agonist ivuxolimab in advanced cancers. This table comes from immunoSEQ multiplex PCR, and its TCRdb copy is limited to in-frame clones, with some not included. The repertoire holds more than 80,000 clones, with more than 85% as singletons. Sample: CD4+ or CD8+ T cells sorted from blood, taken in a trial of the OX40 agonist ivuxolimab. These receptors all stem from an adult with an advanced solid tumor such as melanoma, head and neck, liver or kidney cancer.

In its sample, this clone was seen once. The CDR3 DNA reads TGTGCCAGTAGTAGCAGGGGAAACTCTGGAAACACCATATATTTT. Translation: CASSSRGNSGNTIYF. This rearrangement joins TRBV19 to TRBJ1-3, with a possible D match to TRBD1 (6 bases). CDR1 LNHDA and CDR2 SQIVND come from the germline V gene (reference sequence). Trimming took 4 bases from V and 0 from J, leaving 10 bases between them. The CDR3 is 15 amino acids.

This chain joins TRBV29-1 and TRBJ2-3; 8 bases are a match to TRBD2. This CDR3 spans 13 amino acids. V lost 5 bases, J lost 0 bases, and 1 base stayed unmatched. CDR1 SQVTM and CDR2 ANQGSEA come from the germline V gene. CDR3 in DNA: TGCAGCGTTACTAGCGGCAGCACAGATACGCAGTATTTT. Translating it yields CSVTSGSTDTQYF.

Only one count was recorded for this clone. The gene calls are TRBV5-4 and TRBJ1-5; D is perhaps TRBD1 (5 bases). Germline-derived CDR1 and CDR2 are SGHNT and YYREEE (reference sequence). Trimming shortened V by 0 bases and J by 6 bases, and 10 bases separated the two germline ends. CDR3 length equals 14 residues. CDR3 DNA: TGTGCCAGCAGCTTGGGGGGGATGAGTCAGCCCCAGCATTTT. Amino acid sequence: CASSLGGMSQPQHF.

The chain carries TRBV15 and TRBJ1-1; unclear D gene. Trimming stripped 2 bases from V and 1 base from J, with 8 bases between. The CDR3 runs 14 residues. Germline values: CDR1 LNHNV, CDR2 YYDKDF (reference sequence). The CDR3 DNA is TGTGCCACCAGCAGATTTCAGGAGAACACTGAAGCTTTCTTT. It yields the protein CATSRFQENTEAFF.

The chain combines TRBV9 with TRBJ2-3; 10 bases agree with TRBD2. CDR1 is SGDLS and CDR2 is YYNGEE in the germline V gene. The CDR3 covers 16 residues. The ends lost 3 bases at V and 2 bases at J; junction bases unmatched: 6. CDR3 bases: TGTGCCAGCAGCGCCCGGACTAGCGGTAACACAGATACGCAGTATTTT. Its protein product is CASSARTSGNTDTQYF.

The V call is TRBV5-1, the J call TRBJ1-6; the D is unclear. This CDR3 has 15 amino acids. V lost 5 bases to trimming and J lost 3 bases, with 12 bases between them. CDR1 is SGHRS, CDR2 YFSETQ, per germline. Written as DNA, the CDR3 is TGCGCCAGCAGGGCGGACGGTGACTATAATTCACCCCTCCACTTT. Its translation: CASRADGDYNSPLHF.

This sequence joins TRBV29-1 and TRBJ2-3, with unresolved D. Germline values: CDR1 SQVTM, CDR2 ANQGSEA. This CDR3 is built from 11 residues. CDR3 sequence reads: CSERLLDTQYF. The CDR3 nucleotides are TGCAGTGAACGGTTGTTGGATACGCAGTATTTT.

In this sample, this clone turned up once. The J gene is TRBJ1-2, the V gene TRBV7-2; weak D call: TRBD1 (6 bases). The CDR3 consists of 13 residues. Germline loops: CDR1 SGHTA, CDR2 FQGNSA. The V end lost 5 bases, the J end lost 7 bases, and 14 bases lay between the germline ends. The CDR3 here is CASSPKGGGGYTF. The DNA of the CDR3 is TGTGCCAGCAGCCCAAAGGGGGGGGGTGGCTACACCTTC.

The rearrangement uses TRBV6-5 and TRBJ2-5; 8 nucleotides align to TRBD1. V shed 5 bases and J 5 bases; nucleotides not matched to a gene: 7. The CDR3 consists of 14 residues. CDR1 is MNHEY, CDR2 SVGAGI, per germline. The CDR3 reads CASSPGGPWETQYF. In nucleotides, the CDR3 is TGTGCCAGCAGTCCAGGGGGCCCATGGGAGACCCAGTACTTC.

This clone was counted a single time. The chain carries TRBV4-2 and TRBJ2-5; TRBD2 matches 11 bases. After removal of 4 bases from V and 2 bases from J, the junction contained 3 bases not matched to a gene. This CDR3 has 15 residues. Germline values: CDR1 LGHNA, CDR2 YNFKEQ. The CDR3 loop is CASSLIAGGQETQYF. CDR3 in DNA: TGTGCCAGCAGCCTCATAGCGGGAGGGCAAGAGACCCAGTACTTC.

This clone showed up just a few times. The chain employs TRBV7-8 and TRBJ2-5; D unclear. The germline V gene encodes CDR1 SGHVS and CDR2 FQNEAQ. Between the trimmed V and J ends, which lost 2 bases and 2 bases, there was a span of 0 bases. This CDR3 region has 11 residues. CDR3 protein: CASSLQETQYF. In nucleotides, the CDR3 is TGTGCCAGCAGCTTACAAGAGACCCAGTACTTC.

This clone occurred a few times. The chain combines TRBV10-2 with TRBJ1-5; D unclear. Deletions cut 6 bases from V and 7 bases from J, with 10 bases between. The germline V gene has CDR1 WSHSY and CDR2 SAAADI. The CDR3 sequence is 12 residues long. For the CDR3, the DNA is TGCGCCAGCAGCGAGGGCCCCCAGCCCCAGCATTTT. Protein: CASSEGPQPQHF.

The chain joins TRBV7-6 to TRBJ2-3, with 10 bases lining up with TRBD2. The germline V gene has CDR1 SGHVS and CDR2 FNYEAQ. Unmatched junction bases numbered 8, after V lost 1 base and J lost 7 bases. The length of the CDR3 is 16 residues. The CDR3 DNA is TGTGCCAGCAGCTTAGTTCCTAGCGGGAGTGTCAATACGCAGTATTTT. Amino acids: CASSLVPSGSVNTQYF.

The chain couples TRBV6-6 to TRBJ2-7; perhaps TRBD2 as D (6 bases). The CDR3 is made up of 14 amino acids. V lost 4 bases, J lost 7 bases, and 17 bases lay in between. From germline, CDR1 is MNHNY and CDR2 SVGAGI (reference sequence). CDR3 nucleotides: TGTGCCAGCAGTTCAGGCGGGACGGCCAGGGAGCAGTACTTC. It is translated as CASSSGGTAREQYF.

The rearrangement joins TRBV30 to TRBJ2-5, with TRBD2 matching over 15 bases. The CDR3 length is 20 residues. Germline CDR1 reads GTSNPN; CDR2 reads SVGIG (reference sequence). V dropped 0 bases and J dropped 0; count of bases not matched to a gene: 11. CDR3 in amino acids: CAWSVKARGLAGGYQETQYF. The DNA of the CDR3 is TGTGCCTGGAGTGTAAAAGCCCGCGGACTAGCGGGAGGGTACCAAGAGACCCAGTACTTC.

This sequence joins TRBV7-2 and TRBJ2-3; D perhaps matches TRBD2 (5 bases). CDR1 and CDR2 (germline): SGHTA, FQGNSA. V gave up 5 bases and J gave up 5 bases, with 11 bases separating them. This CDR3 has 13 amino acids. DNA of the CDR3: TGTGCCAGCAGCCCCGGACTGTTAGATACGCAGTATTTT. Its protein is CASSPGLLDTQYF.